The 28 T cell receptor beta chains listed next were all sequenced from one sample in a study of cytotoxic CD8 clonotypes in ibrutinib-treated CLL. Measured with immunoSEQ multiplex PCR; TCRdb has only the in-frame clones, and not every one. This table holds tens of thousands of clones, about 54% found once. This specimen was PBMCs, taken at disease progression, from a patient treated with ibrutinib. The receptors derive from a human donor with chronic lymphocytic leukemia.

This clone appeared once. This chain links TRBV28 with TRBJ1-6; 9 bases map to TRBD1. This CDR3 comprises 15 residues. The V segment lost 7 bases and the J segment 8 bases; nucleotides outside the gene matches: 9. CDR1 MDHEN and CDR2 SYDVKM come from the germline V gene. For the CDR3, the DNA is TGTGCCAGCACCGAAGGGGACAGGGTATATTCACCCCTCCACTTT. This codes for CASTEGDRVYSPLHF.

The CDR3 bases are TGTGCCACCAGCAGAGATACAGGGTATGGCTACACCTTC. This encodes CATSRDTGYGYTF. The chain uses TRBV15 and TRBJ1-2; possible D gene TRBD1, 6 bases. Germline V gene sequence: CDR1 LNHNV, CDR2 YYDKDF (reference sequence). This CDR3 has 13 residues. V lost 0 bases, J lost 5 bases, and 7 bases lay in between.

This clone was seen more than once but under ten times. The gene calls are TRBV28 and TRBJ2-7; D is uncertain. The V and J ends lost 6 bases and 6 bases respectively, with 21 bases between them. The CDR3 has 15 residues. Per the germline V gene, CDR1 is MDHEN and CDR2 is SYDVKM. The CDR3 coding sequence is TGTGCCAGCAGCCCTCTTTATGGCTGGGGTTCCGAGCAGTACTTC. Translation: CASSPLYGWGSEQYF.

This chain uses TRBV19 with TRBJ2-3, with 12 bases identical to TRBD2. The CDR3 has 15 residues. The germline V gene encodes CDR1 LNHDA and CDR2 SQIVND (reference sequence). The J segment lost 4 bases and the V segment lost 5 bases, leaving 4 bases of the junction unmatched. The CDR3 protein is CASSLGLAGSDTQYF. Here the CDR3 DNA reads TGTGCCAGTAGTTTAGGACTAGCGGGATCAGATACGCAGTATTTT.

The chain carries TRBV27 and TRBJ2-7, with a possible D match to TRBD1 (5 bases). CDR1 MNHEY and CDR2 SMNVEV come from the germline V gene (reference sequence). V was pared by 3 bases and J by 5 bases, with 14 bases between. The CDR3 spans 14 residues. CDR3 coding DNA: TGTGCCAGCAGTTTGTCGCAGGGCTTCCACGAGCAGTACTTC. Translating gives CASSLSQGFHEQYF.

Written as DNA, the CDR3 is TGTGCCACCAGCAGAGAGAGCTACGCTGGTTCCTACGAGCAGTACTTC. Translation gives CATSRESYAGSYEQYF. The rearrangement joins TRBV15 to TRBJ2-7; D gene uncertain. V dropped 0 bases and J dropped 1 base, with 13 bases sitting between them. The CDR3 is 16 residues long. Germline V CDR1 and CDR2: LNHNV, YYDKDF (reference sequence).

The chain is built from TRBV27 and TRBJ1-2; maybe TRBD1 (5 bases). The length of the CDR3 is 12 residues. With 6 bases removed from V and 6 bases from J, the gap between germline ends came to 11 bases. CDR1 and CDR2 (germline): MNHEY, SMNVEV (reference sequence). This CDR3 reads CASRTYRNGYTF. Here the CDR3 DNA reads TGTGCCAGCAGGACCTACAGGAATGGCTACACCTTC.

The V gene is TRBV6-6, the J gene TRBJ1-2; D uncertain. CDR1 and CDR2 from the germline V gene are MNHNY and SVGAGI (reference sequence). The CDR3 contains 12 residues. V was clipped by 2 bases and J by 10 bases, with 11 bases between them. This CDR3 reads CASSYDGWAYTF. The CDR3 region has the DNA TGTGCCAGCAGTTACGACGGGTGGGCCTACACCTTC.

J is TRBJ2-1 and V is TRBV7-2; D not certain. The germline V gene encodes CDR1 SGHTA and CDR2 FQGNSA. The V end lost 3 bases, the J end lost 4 bases, and 7 bases lay between the germline ends. The CDR3 has 13 amino acids. CDR3 sequence (DNA): TGTGCCAGCAGCTTGGCGGCTTACAATGAGCAGTTCTTC. Translation gives CASSLAAYNEQFF.

The chain couples TRBV7-2 to TRBJ2-7; D ambiguous. CDR3 size: 14 residues. V lost 2 bases, J lost 4 bases, and 12 bases lay in between. Germline values: CDR1 SGHTA, CDR2 FQGNSA. The CDR3 spells CASSLQGSAYEQYF. Written as DNA, the CDR3 is TGTGCCAGCAGCTTACAAGGATCCGCGTACGAGCAGTACTTC. Based on the CDR3 plus reference TRBV7-2 and TRBJ2-7, the full variable domain is GAGVSQSPSNKVTEKGKDVELRCDPISGHTALYWYRQSLGQGLEFLIYFQGNSAPDKSGLPSDRFSAERTGGSVSTLTIQRTQQEDSAVYLCASSLQGSAYEQYFGPGTRLTVT.

J is TRBJ2-2 and V is TRBV5-1; D ambiguous. The V and J ends lost 3 bases and 2 bases respectively, with 5 bases between them. CDR3 size: 13 residues. Germline CDR1 is SGHRS and CDR2 is YFSETQ. The CDR3 DNA sequence: TGCGCCAGCAGCTATTTTAACACCGGGGAGCTGTTTTTT. It is translated as CASSYFNTGELFF.

The chain links TRBV5-1 to TRBJ2-1, with TRBD2 identical over 7 bases. V lost 8 bases, J lost 3 bases, and 5 bases stayed unmatched. CDR1 and CDR2 (germline): SGHRS, YFSETQ. This CDR3 region has 13 residues. CDR3 amino acids: CASRGEVYNEQFF. DNA of the CDR3: TGCGCCAGTCGGGGGGAAGTCTACAATGAGCAGTTCTTC.

The chain combines TRBV5-1 with TRBJ1-5; no reliable D call. Trimming removed 4 bases at V and 0 bases at J, with 11 bases between. Germline CDR1 SGHRS, CDR2 YFSETQ. This CDR3 region has 15 residues. The CDR3 coding sequence is TGCGCCAGCAGCCCGGGATGGAATAGCAATCAGCCCCAGCATTTT. The encoded protein is CASSPGWNSNQPQHF.

The chain links TRBV30 to TRBJ1-5; TRBD1 is a possible D gene (5 bases). CDR3 length equals 13 residues. Trimming took off 1 base at V and 3 bases at J, with 7 bases between the two ends. The germline V gene encodes CDR1 GTSNPN and CDR2 SVGIG (reference sequence). The CDR3, as DNA: TGTGCCTGGAGTGGACAGAACAATCAGCCCCAGCATTTT. Amino acids: CAWSGQNNQPQHF.

Only a few counts were recorded for this clone. This chain connects TRBV7-9 to TRBJ1-4; a weak D match, TRBD1 (5 bases). Germline CDR1 reads SEHNR; CDR2 reads FQNEAQ (reference sequence). The CDR3 runs to 15 residues. The V gene lost 10 bases and the J gene lost 4 bases, with 19 bases spanning the gap. For the CDR3, the DNA is TGTGCCATAACACTAAGCGGGGCCCTTAATGAAAAACTGTTTTTT. It specifies CAITLSGALNEKLFF.

The chain uses TRBV29-1 and TRBJ1-1, with a tentative D call TRBD1 (5 bases). The CDR3 loop spans 11 amino acids. V lost 4 bases, J lost 6 bases, and 9 bases lay in between. Germline V gene data show CDR1 as SQVTM and CDR2 as ANQGSEA. DNA for the CDR3: TGCAGCGTTGGGAGGGGTTCTGAAGCTTTCTTT. Translated: CSVGRGSEAFF. The full variable domain, with the rest looked up from reference TRBV29-1 and TRBJ1-1, is SAVISQKPSRDICQRGTSLTIQCQVDSQVTMMFWYRQQPGQSLTLIATANQGSEATYESGFVIDKFPISRPNLTFSTLTVSNMSPEDSSIYLCSVGRGSEAFFGQGTRLTVV.

The V call is TRBV25-1, the J call TRBJ1-3; D ambiguous. CDR1 is MGHDK, CDR2 SYGVNS, per germline. CDR3 length: 13 amino acids. Trimming removed 4 bases from V and 2 bases from J, with 6 bases in between. The CDR3 nucleotides read TGTGCCAGCAGTGTAGGGACTGGAAACACCATATATTTT. Translation: CASSVGTGNTIYF. The entire variable domain, with the rest obtained from reference TRBV25-1 and TRBJ1-3, is as follows: EADIYQTPRYLVIGTGKKITLECSQTMGHDKMYWYQQDPGMELHLIHYSYGVNSTEKGDLSSESTVSRIRTEHFPLTLESARPSHTSQYLCASSVGTGNTIYFGEGSWLTVV.

V usage is TRBV7-2 and J usage is TRBJ1-2; D gene uncertain. The CDR3 runs 16 residues. Trimming removed 1 base from V and 0 bases from J, with 12 bases in between. The V gene's germline CDR1 is SGHTA and CDR2 FQGNSA. This CDR3 reads CASSLVQVEANYGYTF. The CDR3 DNA is TGTGCCAGCAGCTTAGTGCAGGTAGAAGCTAACTATGGCTACACCTTC.

The CDR3 DNA follows: TGTGCCACCAGCAGAGATATGGGGGACACAGATACGCAGTATTTT. Translating gives CATSRDMGDTDTQYF. V usage is TRBV15 and J usage is TRBJ2-3; D could derive from TRBD1 or TRBD2 (5 bases each). From germline, CDR1 is LNHNV and CDR2 YYDKDF (reference sequence). V lost 0 bases and J lost 2, with 9 bases in between. This CDR3 is built from 15 residues. Drawing the rest from reference TRBV15 and TRBJ2-3, the complete variable domain is DAMVIQNPRYQVTQFGKPVTLSCSQTLNHNVMYWYQQKSSQAPKLLFHYYDKDFNNEADTPDNFQSRRPNTSFCFLDIRSPGLGDTAMYLCATSRDMGDTDTQYFGPGTRLTVL.

The chain links TRBV6-5 to TRBJ1-5; D remains ambiguous. The germline gives CDR1 MNHEY, CDR2 SVGAGI. Trimming cost V 5 bases and J 4 bases, with 9 bases left between them. CDR3 size: 13 residues. The CDR3 reads CASSNWGNQPQHF. The CDR3 DNA reads TGTGCCAGCAGTAATTGGGGTAATCAGCCCCAGCATTTT.

The V gene is TRBV10-3, the J gene TRBJ2-7, with 9 bases lining up with TRBD1. The V and J ends lost 4 bases and 7 bases, in that order; junction bases with no gene match: 8. The CDR3 runs 14 residues. CDR1 and CDR2 (germline): ENHRY, SYGVKD. Here the CDR3 DNA reads TGTGCCATCAGTGGGCTACAGGGGGCTGGGGAGCAGTACTTC. Translating gives CAISGLQGAGEQYF.

This clone was recorded a few times. The chain is built from TRBV7-9 and TRBJ2-2; TRBD1 might be the D (5 bases). The CDR3 sequence is 15 residues long. Germline CDR1 SEHNR, CDR2 FQNEAQ (reference sequence). Trimming cost V 4 bases and J 3 bases, with 12 bases left between them. The CDR3: CASSSLRVDTGELFF. CDR3 DNA sequence: TGTGCCAGCAGCTCCCTCAGGGTCGACACCGGGGAGCTGTTTTTT.

The CDR3 spells CASSQSSSGRAYQETQYF. CDR3 nucleotides: TGCGCCAGCAGCCAATCGTCTAGCGGGAGGGCGTACCAAGAGACCCAGTACTTC. The chain joins TRBV4-1 to TRBJ2-5; TRBD2 agrees at 12 bases. J was trimmed by 0 bases and V by 2 bases; bases with no gene match: 7. Germline loops: CDR1 MGHRA, CDR2 YSYEKL. The CDR3 totals 18 residues.

The rearrangement links TRBV2 to TRBJ2-2, with 10 nucleotides matching TRBD2. Per the germline V gene, CDR1 is SNHLY and CDR2 is FYNNEI. The CDR3 contains 18 residues. The V segment lost 5 bases and the J segment 8 bases; nucleotides outside the gene matches: 17. The CDR3 sequence: CASSSPLASGSNVGELFF. CDR3 DNA: TGTGCCAGCAGTTCCCCCCTAGCTAGCGGGAGTAATGTAGGGGAGCTGTTTTTT.

CDR3 DNA: TGTGCCAGCTCACCAATCCGTTCCGGAAACACCATATATTTT. Protein sequence: CASSPIRSGNTIYF. This chain links TRBV18 with TRBJ1-3; D call uncertain. V dropped 2 bases and J dropped 4 bases, with 9 bases sitting between them. Germline CDR1 KGHSH, CDR2 LQKENI. CDR3 length: 14 amino acids.

This clone was detected only a few times. The rearrangement links TRBV7-9 to TRBJ1-2, with D possibly TRBD1 on 6 matching bases. The CDR3 is 15 residues long. Germline CDR1 SEHNR, CDR2 FQNEAQ (reference sequence). Trimming took off 4 bases at V and 4 bases at J, with 16 bases between the two ends. Here the CDR3 DNA reads TGTGCCAGCAGCTCGCCTGGGGGCGCCGGCTATGGCTACACCTTC. It yields the protein CASSSPGGAGYGYTF.

This sequence joins TRBV5-4 and TRBJ2-3; D uncertain. V was cut by 5 bases and J by 1 base, with 8 bases left in between. CDR1 and CDR2 from the germline V gene are SGHNT and YYREEE (reference sequence). The CDR3 loop spans 13 amino acids. The CDR3 region has the DNA TGTGCCAGCAGTTCCACGGGCACAGATACGCAGTATTTT. Translation gives CASSSTGTDTQYF.

The rearrangement joins TRBV27 to TRBJ2-7; 14 nucleotides agree with TRBD2. The CDR3 has 15 residues. Germline V gene sequence: CDR1 MNHEY, CDR2 SMNVEV (reference sequence). J gave up 8 bases and V 4 bases, and 7 bases lay outside the gene matches. For the CDR3, the DNA is TGTGCCAGCAGTTCGGGACTAGCGGGAGTGTATAAGCAGTACTTC. It specifies CASSSGLAGVYKQYF.